Below are 16 T cell receptor beta chains sequenced from a single sample in a study of early T cells in non-severe SARS-CoV-2 infection. Using its own MiXCR run on the 5' RACE reads, TCRdb lists one record per CDR3 protein. The data hold tens of thousands of distinct CDR3 sequences, with about 12% observed a single time. Sequenced here: whole blood, sampled at baseline. These receptor sequences come from an adult who was a healthcare worker with PCR-confirmed SARS-CoV-2 infection or an uninfected control (not recorded which).

CDR3 protein: CASSLDRQETQYF. CDR3 in DNA: TGCGCCAGCAGCTTGGACAGACAAGAGACCCAGTACTTC. The chain is built from TRBV5-1 and TRBJ2-5; D uncertain. Trimming shortened V by 0 bases and J by 2 bases, and 5 bases separated the two germline ends. CDR3 size: 13 residues. The germline gives CDR1 SGHRS, CDR2 YFSETQ. Variable domain in full (rest from reference TRBV5-1 and TRBJ2-5): KAGVTQTPRYLIKTRGQQVTLSCSPISGHRSVSWYQQTPGQGLQFLFEYFSETQRNKGNFPGRFSGRQFSNSRSEMNVSTLELGDSALYLCASSLDRQETQYFGPGTRLLVL.

The chain recombines TRBV29-1 with TRBJ2-4, with a weak D call TRBD2 (5 bases). Deletions cut 3 bases from V and 4 bases from J, with 7 bases between. CDR3 size: 12 residues. Germline assignment: CDR1 SQVTM and CDR2 ANQGSEA. The CDR3 region is CSVEGGKNIQYF. The CDR3 DNA reads as TGCAGCGTTGAGGGCGGGAAAAACATTCAGTACTTC.

This chain joins TRBV18 and TRBJ2-1, with TRBD2 identical over 8 bases. CDR1 and CDR2 (germline): KGHSH, LQKENI. V lost 6 bases, J lost 1 base, and 20 bases stayed unmatched. The CDR3 sequence is 20 residues long. CDR3 amino acids: CASSLLAQLLLAESYNEQFF. The CDR3 bases are TGTGCCAGCTCCCTCCTCGCTCAGTTACTACTAGCGGAGTCCTACAATGAGCAGTTCTTC.

There are a few counts of this clonotype. The rearrangement joins TRBV11-2 to TRBJ1-2; unclear D gene. The CDR3 sequence is 15 residues long. CDR1 is SGHAT and CDR2 is FQNNGV in the germline V gene. Between the trimmed V and J ends, which lost 5 bases and 2 bases, there was a span of 15 bases. The CDR3 DNA is TGTGCCAGCAGCCCCCGAGGGCTCCCCAACTATGGCTACACCTTC. This sequence encodes CASSPRGLPNYGYTF.

The chain uses TRBV20-1 and TRBJ2-7; TRBD1 agrees at 9 bases. The CDR3 consists of 17 residues. V trimming: 3 bases; J trimming: 3 bases; junction bases outside the gene matches: 15. Germline assignment: CDR1 DFQATT and CDR2 SNEGSKA (reference sequence). The CDR3 DNA is TGCAGTGCTAGGATATGGCTCGGGACAGGGATAGTCTACGAGCAGTACTTC. The encoded protein is CSARIWLGTGIVYEQYF.

This clonotype was seen only a few times. This chain links TRBV9 with TRBJ2-3; 13 nucleotides align to TRBD2. CDR1 SGDLS and CDR2 YYNGEE come from the germline V gene. The CDR3 is made up of 16 amino acids. Trimming removed 4 bases from V and 5 bases from J; junction bases left unmatched: 7. The CDR3 protein is CASSPGTSGKRDTQYF. The CDR3 coding sequence is TGTGCCAGCAGCCCCGGGACTAGCGGGAAAAGAGATACGCAGTATTTT.

This clonotype is labeled as medium-sized (0.01 to 0.1%). V and J are TRBV6-4 and TRBJ2-1; TRBD1 agrees at 9 bases. Per the germline V gene, CDR1 is MRHNA and CDR2 is SNTAGT. CDR3 length: 14 residues. The V segment lost 0 bases and the J segment 6 bases; nucleotides outside the gene matches: 0. The CDR3: CASSDSTGGNEQFF. The CDR3, as DNA: TGTGCCAGCAGTGACTCGACAGGGGGCAATGAGCAGTTCTTC.

CDR3 amino acids: CASSPGGYTGELFF. CDR3 nucleotides: TGCGCCAGCAGCCCGGGCGGTTACACCGGGGAGCTGTTTTTT. This chain connects TRBV4-1 to TRBJ2-2; no reliable D call. V was cut by 4 bases and J by 3 bases, with 9 bases left in between. Germline CDR1 MGHRA, CDR2 YSYEKL. There are 14 residues in the CDR3.

J is TRBJ2-3 and V is TRBV5-4, with a weak D call TRBD1 (6 bases). The CDR3 sequence is 13 residues long. Trimming took 5 bases from V and 1 from J, leaving 8 bases between them. Per the germline V gene, CDR1 is SGHNT and CDR2 is YYREEE (reference sequence). CDR3: CASSHRGTDTQYF. CDR3 coding DNA: TGTGCCAGCAGTCACAGGGGCACAGATACGCAGTATTTT. The full variable domain, in which reference TRBV5-4 and TRBJ2-3 provide the parts outside the CDR3, is ETGVTQSPTHLIKTRGQQVTLRCSSQSGHNTVSWYQQALGQGPQFIFQYYREEENGRGNFPPRFSGLQFPNYSSELNVNALELDDSALYLCASSHRGTDTQYFGPGTRLTVL.

This clonotype was seen more than once but under ten times. The chain has TRBV6-6 and TRBJ2-7, with 13 bases lining up with TRBD2. Germline CDR1 reads MNHNY; CDR2 reads SVGAGI (reference sequence). This CDR3 has 16 residues. Germline trimming cut 4 bases from V and 2 bases from J; bases unmatched to any gene: 5. The CDR3 sequence: CASSSLAGGRPYEQYF. In DNA, the CDR3 is TGTGCCAGCAGTTCACTAGCGGGGGGGAGACCCTACGAGCAGTACTTC.

There are a few counts of this clonotype. The chain carries TRBV5-1 and TRBJ2-3, with D tentatively TRBD2 (6 bases). The CDR3 totals 16 residues. Trimming cost V 5 bases and J 0 bases, with 16 bases left between them. CDR1 is SGHRS and CDR2 is YFSETQ in the germline V gene. DNA for the CDR3: TGCGCCAGCAGAAAATCGGGGACTCCTAGCACAGATACGCAGTATTTT. Translated: CASRKSGTPSTDTQYF. The variable domain in full, completed from reference TRBV5-1 and TRBJ2-3, reads KAGVTQTPRYLIKTRGQQVTLSCSPISGHRSVSWYQQTPGQGLQFLFEYFSETQRNKGNFPGRFSGRQFSNSRSEMNVSTLELGDSALYLCASRKSGTPSTDTQYFGPGTRLTVL.

The chain couples TRBV18 to TRBJ2-7; tentative D call: TRBD1 (6 bases). The CDR3 has 13 residues. Germline assignment: CDR1 KGHSH and CDR2 LQKENI. Trimming took 6 bases from V and 8 from J, leaving 17 bases between them. CDR3 coding DNA: TGTGCCAGCTCTCGGAAGGACGGGGACAAGCAGTACTTC. Amino acids: CASSRKDGDKQYF.

This rearrangement joins TRBV7-9 to TRBJ1-1, with unresolved D. The V end was cut by 5 bases, the J end by 2 bases, with 9 bases between. The CDR3 covers 13 residues. Germline V CDR1 and CDR2: SEHNR, FQNEAQ (reference sequence). The CDR3 here is CASSENYNTEAFF. In nucleotides, the CDR3 is TGTGCCAGCAGCGAGAATTACAACACTGAAGCTTTCTTT. The entire variable domain, with the rest obtained from reference TRBV7-9 and TRBJ1-1, is as follows: DTGVSQNPRHKITKRGQNVTFRCDPISEHNRLYWYRQTLGQGPEFLTYFQNEAQLEKSRLLSDRFSAERPKGSFSTLEIQRTEQGDSAMYLCASSENYNTEAFFGQGTRLTVV.

CDR3 in DNA: TGTGCCAGCAAAGGACTGACAGCGTCCTACGAGCAGTACTTC. Its translation is CASKGLTASYEQYF. V usage is TRBV2 and J usage is TRBJ2-7; D may correspond to TRBD1 or TRBD2 (5 bases each). The CDR3 consists of 14 residues. Trimming removed 7 bases from V and 1 base from J, with 14 bases in between. The germline CDR1 and CDR2 sequences are SNHLY and FYNNEI. Based on the CDR3 plus reference TRBV2 and TRBJ2-7, the full variable domain is EPEVTQTPSHQVTQMGQEVILRCVPISNHLYFYWYRQILGQKVEFLVSFYNNEISEKSEIFDDQFSVERPDGSNFTLKIRSTKLEDSAMYFCASKGLTASYEQYFGPGTRLTVT.

This clonotype was detected ten times or more. This sequence joins TRBV10-3 and TRBJ2-3; 10 positions match TRBD2. Germline trimming cut 6 bases from V and 3 bases from J; bases unmatched to any gene: 0. Germline V gene lookup returns CDR1 ENHRY and CDR2 SYGVKD. The CDR3 spans 13 residues. CDR3 in DNA: TGTGCCATCAGGGGACTAGCGACAGATACGCAGTATTTT. As protein: CAIRGLATDTQYF.

The gene calls are TRBV6-1 and TRBJ1-4, with a weak D call TRBD1 (5 bases). V gave up 2 bases and J gave up 3 bases, with 10 bases separating them. The CDR3 totals 15 residues. CDR1 and CDR2 from the germline V gene are MNHNS and SASEGT. The CDR3 sequence is CASSELRGSNEKLFF. The CDR3 DNA reads as TGTGCCAGCAGTGAACTCCGGGGGTCTAATGAAAAACTGTTTTTT.